Shown below are 31 T cell receptor beta chains from a single sample sequenced in a study of cytomegalovirus exposure and HLA in healthy donors. PCR employed 60 Vbeta and 13 Jbeta primers. Only in-frame clones appear in the TCRdb table, and some are missing; sequencing was by immunoSEQ multiplex PCR. The sample has roughly 190,000 clones, about 13% seen once. The material sequenced was PBMCs. These TCRs come from a man between 45 and 60 years old in good health and CMV-seropositive.

This clone was observed a handful of times. The chain is built from TRBV4-3 and TRBJ2-2; D might be TRBD1 (6 bases). The V end lost 3 bases, the J end lost 5 bases, and 13 bases lay between the germline ends. From germline, CDR1 is LGHNA and CDR2 YSLEER. The CDR3 totals 15 residues. The CDR3 reads CASSHVQGSTGELFF. As DNA, the CDR3 is TGCGCCAGCAGCCACGTACAGGGTTCAACCGGGGAGCTGTTTTTT.

This clone turned up a few times. The V call is TRBV25-1, the J call TRBJ1-1; D is perhaps TRBD1 (5 bases). CDR1 is MGHDK, CDR2 SYGVNS, per germline. This CDR3 is 11 amino acids long. V lost 3 bases to trimming and J lost 10 bases, with 9 bases between them. The CDR3 loop is CASSEGLGAFF. CDR3 coding DNA: TGTGCCAGCAGTGAGGGGCTTGGAGCTTTCTTT.

This clone was recorded a few times. V usage is TRBV7-2 and J usage is TRBJ1-1, with 8 bases matching TRBD1. From germline, CDR1 is SGHTA and CDR2 FQGNSA. J lost 3 bases, V lost 5 bases, and 5 bases had no gene match. This CDR3 has 14 residues. The CDR3 reads CASSPRTGHTEAFF. CDR3 DNA: TGTGCCAGCAGCCCGAGGACAGGGCACACTGAAGCTTTCTTT.

This clone was detected a few times. The gene calls are TRBV5-4 and TRBJ1-2; 7 bases map to TRBD1. This CDR3 is built from 15 residues. V was clipped by 0 bases and J by 4 bases; unmatched bases: 6. Germline V gene lookup returns CDR1 SGHNT and CDR2 YYREEE (reference sequence). CDR3 sequence: CASSLEVTGRYGYTF. CDR3 coding DNA: TGTGCCAGCAGCTTGGAGGTGACAGGGCGCTATGGCTACACCTTC.

This clone was seen a handful of times. This sequence joins TRBV4-1 and TRBJ1-6; D possibly corresponds to TRBD1 (5 bases). V dropped 2 bases and J dropped 9 bases, with 14 bases sitting between them. CDR3 length: 15 amino acids. CDR1 and CDR2 from the germline V gene are MGHRA and YSYEKL. The CDR3 DNA sequence: TGCGCCAGCAGCCAAACAGCCGGCGGGGCTTCACCCCTCCACTTT. Protein: CASSQTAGGASPLHF.

In nucleotides, the CDR3 is TGCGCCAGCAGTGAGAGGGCTAGCGGGGACCAAGAGACCCAGTACTTC. Translation: CASSERASGDQETQYF. The chain couples TRBV10-1 to TRBJ2-5; TRBD2 aligns across 9 bases. Germline-derived CDR1 and CDR2 are WNHNN and SYGVQD (reference sequence). J lost 0 bases, V lost 2 bases, and 4 bases had no gene match. This CDR3 contains 16 residues.

V gene TRBV14 combines with J gene TRBJ1-6; 7 nucleotides align to TRBD1. This CDR3 is 16 amino acids long. CDR1 is SGHDN, CDR2 FVKESK, per germline. J was trimmed by 6 bases and V by 5 bases; bases with no gene match: 10. The CDR3 bases are TGTGCCAGCAGCTTACGGACAGGAGCCCTTAATTCACCCCTCCACTTT. Its protein is CASSLRTGALNSPLHF.

This clone occurred a few times. The chain recombines TRBV5-4 with TRBJ2-2, with 8 bases lining up with TRBD1. In germline, CDR1 is SGHNT, CDR2 YYREEE (reference sequence). The CDR3 is made up of 15 amino acids. The J segment lost 7 bases and the V segment lost 4 bases, leaving 9 bases of the junction unmatched. CDR3 coding DNA: TGTGCCAGCAGCGGCAGGGGGCTCGGGATCGGGGAGCTGTTTTTT. Its protein product is CASSGRGLGIGELFF.

This clone was counted between two and nine times. The chain links TRBV6-1 to TRBJ1-1, with D possibly matching TRBD1 (6 bases). Germline V gives CDR1 MNHNS, CDR2 SASEGT. Trimming removed 6 bases at V and 1 base at J, with 9 bases between. The CDR3 is 13 residues long. CDR3 coding DNA: TGTGCCAGCAGATTGGGACAGAACACTGAAGCTTTCTTT. Protein: CASRLGQNTEAFF.

This clone appeared a single time. The chain recombines TRBV7-9 with TRBJ1-1; D is uncertain. Trimming removed 1 base at V and 3 bases at J, with 18 bases between. The CDR3 contains 17 residues. Germline CDR1 is SEHNR and CDR2 is FQNEAQ (reference sequence). The CDR3 sequence is CASSLGRTGKVDTEAFF. Written as DNA, the CDR3 is TGTGCCAGCAGCTTAGGTAGGACTGGAAAGGTGGACACTGAAGCTTTCTTT.

V and J are TRBV7-2 and TRBJ2-5, with a tentative D call TRBD2 (5 bases). V lost 1 base to trimming and J lost 5 bases, with 11 bases between them. The CDR3 is 14 amino acids. Germline CDR1 is SGHTA and CDR2 is FQGNSA. Here the CDR3 reads CASSLGGSRETQYF. For the CDR3, the DNA is TGTGCCAGCAGCTTAGGCGGGTCCAGGGAGACCCAGTACTTC.

This clone has more than one count but fewer than ten. V and J are TRBV4-3 and TRBJ1-1; perhaps TRBD1 as D (6 bases). CDR3 length: 14 residues. Germline values: CDR1 LGHNA, CDR2 YSLEER. V was clipped by 0 bases and J by 5 bases, with 10 bases between them. The CDR3 DNA reads TGCGCCAGCAGCCAAGACCAGGGGCGGACTGAAGCTTTCTTT. Its translation: CASSQDQGRTEAFF.

The chain couples TRBV7-2 to TRBJ1-5; possibly TRBD1 for D (6 bases). CDR3 length: 14 amino acids. Deletions cut 4 bases from V and 9 bases from J, with 16 bases between. Germline CDR1 is SGHTA and CDR2 is FQGNSA. The CDR3 DNA reads TGTGCCAGCAGCTCCCTCAGGGGATCGCGGCCCCAGCATTTT. It specifies CASSSLRGSRPQHF.

This clone was seen only a few times. V and J are TRBV9 and TRBJ1-6; D unclear. Germline CDR1 and CDR2: SGDLS and YYNGEE. The CDR3 has 15 residues. Trimming pared 3 bases from V and 0 bases from J, leaving 7 bases between. The CDR3: CASSASSSYNSPLHF. The CDR3 DNA is TGTGCCAGCAGCGCAAGTAGCTCCTATAATTCACCCCTCCACTTT.

This clone has only a few counts. The chain combines TRBV28 with TRBJ1-5; 8 positions match TRBD1. With 6 bases clipped from V and 4 bases from J, the junction kept 8 bases outside the gene matches. Germline CDR1 reads MDHEN; CDR2 reads SYDVKM. The CDR3 is made up of 15 amino acids. CDR3 DNA: TGTGCCAGCAGAAAACAGGGGGGACGTAATCAGCCCCAGCATTTT. It is translated as CASRKQGGRNQPQHF.

V usage is TRBV6-5 and J usage is TRBJ2-1; tentatively, D is TRBD1 (5 bases). Germline V gene sequence: CDR1 MNHEY, CDR2 SVGAGI. Trimming cost V 2 bases and J 8 bases, with 7 bases left between them. CDR3 size: 12 residues. CDR3 in amino acids: CASSYPTDEQFF. DNA for the CDR3: TGTGCCAGCAGTTACCCGACAGATGAGCAGTTCTTC.

J is TRBJ2-1 and V is TRBV13; D is perhaps TRBD1 (6 bases). V lost 5 bases to trimming and J lost 5 bases, with 13 bases between them. Germline CDR1 reads PRHDT; CDR2 reads FYEKMQ (reference sequence). This CDR3 is built from 14 residues. Written as DNA, the CDR3 is TGTGCCAGCAGCCGCCGGGACATAAACAATGAGCAGTTCTTC. Protein product: CASSRRDINNEQFF.

The chain uses TRBV9 and TRBJ1-6; D is perhaps TRBD1 (5 bases). Germline lookup yields CDR1 SGDLS and CDR2 YYNGEE. V lost 0 bases and J lost 6, with 13 bases in between. The CDR3 is 16 amino acids. CDR3 DNA: TGTGCCAGCAGCGTAGACGACAGCAGCCTTAATTCACCCCTCCACTTT. Its protein is CASSVDDSSLNSPLHF.

This clone has just a few counts. This chain uses TRBV5-5 with TRBJ1-3; TRBD1 aligns across 8 bases. V was pared by 2 bases and J by 4 bases, with 5 bases of the junction left unmatched. This CDR3 spans 15 amino acids. The germline CDR1 and CDR2 sequences are SGHKS and YYEKEE (reference sequence). The CDR3 protein is CASSLRTGFGNTIYF. CDR3 DNA sequence: TGTGCCAGCAGCTTAAGGACAGGGTTCGGAAACACCATATATTTT.

The table lists this clone with a few counts. As DNA, the CDR3 is TGCGCCAGCAGCTTCGTGGGGGCGCGGGACTATGGCTACACCTTC. This codes for CASSFVGARDYGYTF. The rearrangement joins TRBV5-1 to TRBJ1-2; a possible D gene is TRBD1 (6 bases). In germline, CDR1 is SGHRS, CDR2 YFSETQ. V was shortened by 2 bases and J by 3 bases, with 14 bases between the two germline ends. The CDR3 is 15 residues long.

This clone was seen more than once but under ten times. The rearrangement uses TRBV7-9 and TRBJ2-3; TRBD2 matches 7 bases. V dropped 5 bases and J dropped 6; count of bases not matched to a gene: 11. The CDR3 spans 15 residues. Germline-derived CDR1 and CDR2 are SEHNR and FQNEAQ (reference sequence). The CDR3 region has the DNA TGTGCCAGCAGCCGGGGGGACCGGCCCGTGGATACGCAGTATTTT. Residues: CASSRGDRPVDTQYF.

The table lists this clone with a few counts. The sample has other DNA sequences that encode this CDR3 too. V and J are TRBV5-1 and TRBJ2-5; 7 nucleotides agree with TRBD2. There are 16 residues in the CDR3. Unmatched junction bases numbered 13, after V lost 7 bases and J lost 1 base. From germline, CDR1 is SGHRS and CDR2 YFSETQ. CDR3 loop: CASSLGTSGAQETQYF. Written as DNA, the CDR3 is TGCGCCAGCTCTCTGGGGACCAGCGGGGCCCAAGAGACCCAGTACTTC.

The chain is built from TRBV2 and TRBJ1-4, with 10 bases that match TRBD1. Germline assignment: CDR1 SNHLY and CDR2 FYNNEI. With 5 bases clipped from V and 4 bases from J, the junction kept 4 bases outside the gene matches. The length of the CDR3 is 15 residues. The CDR3 sequence: CASSPRTGGNEKLFF. In DNA form, the CDR3 reads TGTGCCAGCAGTCCGAGGACAGGGGGTAATGAAAAACTGTTTTTT. The full variable domain, with the rest looked up from reference TRBV2 and TRBJ1-4, is EPEVTQTPSHQVTQMGQEVILRCVPISNHLYFYWYRQILGQKVEFLVSFYNNEISEKSEIFDDQFSVERPDGSNFTLKIRSTKLEDSAMYFCASSPRTGGNEKLFFGSGTQLSVL.

The rearrangement links TRBV2 to TRBJ1-3; 8 bases map to TRBD1. Germline CDR1 SNHLY, CDR2 FYNNEI. This CDR3 contains 17 residues. Trimming at V came to 7 bases and at J to 0 bases, leaving 11 bases not matched to a gene. The DNA for the CDR3 is TGTGCCAGCAAGGGTCCGGGACAGGACTACTCTGGAAACACCATATATTTT. As protein: CASKGPGQDYSGNTIYF.

As DNA, the CDR3 is TGCGCCAGCAGCAACCTGACAGGGGTGAACACTGAAGCTTTCTTT. It specifies CASSNLTGVNTEAFF. The rearrangement links TRBV5-1 to TRBJ1-1; 8 bases fit TRBD1. This CDR3 is built from 15 residues. Losses at the gene ends were 4 bases for V and 0 bases for J; bases not matched to a gene: 5. Germline loops: CDR1 SGHRS, CDR2 YFSETQ.

This clone was seen a few times. The chain has TRBV6-5 and TRBJ2-3, with TRBD2 matching over 11 bases. CDR3 length: 15 amino acids. Trimming removed 4 bases from V and 4 bases from J; junction bases left unmatched: 4. From germline, CDR1 is MNHEY and CDR2 SVGAGI. CDR3 bases: TGTGCCAGCAGTTCAATAGCGGGGGGGCCAGATACGCAGTATTTT. Translated: CASSSIAGGPDTQYF.

The CDR3: CAWSDAGNQPQHF. The CDR3 bases are TGTGCCTGGAGTGACGCAGGGAATCAGCCCCAGCATTTT. V gene TRBV30 combines with J gene TRBJ1-5, with D possibly matching TRBD1 (5 bases). The V end lost 1 base, the J end lost 4 bases, and 8 bases lay between the germline ends. The CDR3 is made up of 13 amino acids. CDR1 and CDR2 (germline): GTSNPN, SVGIG (reference sequence).

The V and J genes are TRBV6-5 and TRBJ2-5; D remains unclear. This CDR3 has 14 amino acids. Trimming removed 4 bases from V and 4 bases from J, with 13 bases in between. CDR1 is MNHEY, CDR2 SVGAGI, per germline. In DNA form, the CDR3 reads TGTGCCAGCAGTTGGAACGTCAGAGGAGAGACCCAGTACTTC. Protein: CASSWNVRGETQYF.

This clone was seen more than once but under ten times. V and J are TRBV5-4 and TRBJ2-3, with 10 bases identical to TRBD2. The CDR3 contains 15 residues. Germline lookup yields CDR1 SGHNT and CDR2 YYREEE (reference sequence). Unmatched junction bases numbered 3, after V lost 1 base and J lost 4 bases. CDR3 residues: CASSLRLAGADTQYF. As DNA, the CDR3 is TGTGCCAGCAGCTTGCGGCTAGCGGGGGCAGATACGCAGTATTTT.

V is TRBV9 and J is TRBJ2-3; 7 bases line up with TRBD2. The length of the CDR3 is 14 residues. Germline V gene sequence: CDR1 SGDLS, CDR2 YYNGEE. V trimming: 4 bases; J trimming: 4 bases; junction bases outside the gene matches: 6. The CDR3 spells CASSFRGVSDTQYF. For the CDR3, the DNA is TGTGCCAGCAGCTTTCGGGGGGTATCAGATACGCAGTATTTT. Full variable domain (outside the CDR3, taken from reference TRBV9 and TRBJ2-3): DSGVTQTPKHLITATGQRVTLRCSPRSGDLSVYWYQQSLDQGLQFLIQYYNGEERAKGNILERFSAQQFPDLHSELNLSSLELGDSALYFCASSFRGVSDTQYFGPGTRLTVL.

This clone was detected a few times. The chain is built from TRBV7-2 and TRBJ1-1; weak D call: TRBD1 (6 bases). Germline V lookup: CDR1 SGHTA, CDR2 FQGNSA. This CDR3 comprises 12 residues. Deletions cut 5 bases from V and 11 bases from J, with 15 bases between. The CDR3 DNA sequence: TGTGCCAGCAGCAATTCCCGACAGGTCGCTTTCTTT. Translating it yields CASSNSRQVAFF. The variable domain in full, with the rest retrieved from reference TRBV7-2 and TRBJ1-1, is GAGVSQSPSNKVTEKGKDVELRCDPISGHTALYWYRQSLGQGLEFLIYFQGNSAPDKSGLPSDRFSAERTGGSVSTLTIQRTQQEDSAVYLCASSNSRQVAFFGQGTRLTVV.